The rows below give T cell receptor beta chains drawn from one sample of a study of OX40 agonist ivuxolimab in advanced cancers. The repertoire was sequenced with immunoSEQ multiplex PCR; TCRdb's copy has only in-frame clones and lacks some. The sample includes approximately 100,000 clones, approximately 90% of them seen just once. The starting material was CD4+ or CD8+ T cells sorted from blood, obtained in a trial of the OX40 agonist ivuxolimab. These receptor sequences come from an adult with an advanced solid tumor such as melanoma, head and neck, liver or kidney cancer. CDR3s include the opening cysteine and the closing phenylalanine or tryptophan. A D gene is named only where the DNA matches it firmly. A clone size is listed for some rows: how often the clone was seen (once, few, many), or a class if it is expanded.

-	TRBV7-6	TRBD1	TRBJ1-1	CASSPQTGGSAEAFF	TGTGCCAGCAGCCCGCAGACAGGGGGGAGCGCTGAAGCTTTCTTT
-	TRBV11-2	-	TRBJ2-2	CASSLAVRWSDTGELFF	TGTGCCAGCAGCTTAGCGGTACGGTGGTCGGACACCGGGGAGCTGTTTTTT
once	TRBV2	TRBD1	TRBJ1-3	CASSGQGSGNTIYF	TGTGCCAGCAGCGGACAGGGTTCGGGAAACACCATATATTTT
-	TRBV5-1	TRBD2	TRBJ2-2	CASNPFGLAGYTGELFF	TGCGCCAGCAACCCCTTCGGGCTAGCGGGATACACCGGGGAGCTGTTTTTT
-	TRBV27	TRBD2	TRBJ2-1	CASSLSRLAGEQFF	TGTGCCAGCAGTTTATCGCGACTAGCGGGAGAGCAGTTCTTC
-	TRBV5-6	-	TRBJ1-4	CASSLGGTGNEKLFF	TGTGCCAGCAGCTTGGGGGGGACGGGAAATGAAAAACTGTTTTTT
-	TRBV5-4	-	TRBJ1-1	CASSFTNTEAFF	TGTGCCAGCAGCTTTACGAACACTGAAGCTTTCTTT
-	TRBV28	TRBD1	TRBJ1-1	CASSSKGQGFTEAFF	TGTGCCAGCAGTTCCAAGGGACAGGGTTTCACTGAAGCTTTCTTT
-	TRBV6-6	-	TRBJ2-7	CASAVRDEQYF	TGTGCCAGCGCGGTCCGGGACGAGCAGTACTTC
-	TRBV11-2	TRBD2	TRBJ2-1	CASSSSGLAIIGEQFF	TGTGCCAGCAGCTCGTCGGGACTAGCGATCATTGGTGAGCAGTTCTTC
few	TRBV30	TRBD1	TRBJ1-5	CAQSQGWANQPQHF	TGTGCCCAATCACAGGGGTGGGCCAATCAGCCCCAGCATTTT
-	TRBV6-5	-	TRBJ1-2	CASGYDYGYTF	TGTGCCAGCGGGTATGACTATGGCTACACCTTC